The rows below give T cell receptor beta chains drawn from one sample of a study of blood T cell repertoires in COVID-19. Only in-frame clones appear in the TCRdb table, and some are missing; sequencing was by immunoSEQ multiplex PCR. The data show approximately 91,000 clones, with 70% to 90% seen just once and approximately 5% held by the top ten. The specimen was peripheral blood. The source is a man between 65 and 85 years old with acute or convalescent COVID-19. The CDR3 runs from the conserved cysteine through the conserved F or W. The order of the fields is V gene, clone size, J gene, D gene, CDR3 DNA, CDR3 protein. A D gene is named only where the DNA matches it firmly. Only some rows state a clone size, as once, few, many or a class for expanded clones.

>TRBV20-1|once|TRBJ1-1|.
TGCAGTGCTAGTTCAGCTGGGACTGTGAACACTGAAGCTTTCTTT
CSASSAGTVNTEAFF
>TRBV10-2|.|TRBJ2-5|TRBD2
TGCGCCAGCGCGGGACTAGCGGGGCCCAAGGTCCAGTACTTC
CASAGLAGPKVQYF
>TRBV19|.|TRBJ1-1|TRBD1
TGTGCCAGTAATAAGGGACAGGGCTGGGGCACTGAAGCTTTCTTT
CASNKGQGWGTEAFF
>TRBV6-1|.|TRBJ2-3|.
TGTGCCAGCAGTGACCCCTGGACAGCCAGGGGAGATACGCAGTATTTT
CASSDPWTARGDTQYF
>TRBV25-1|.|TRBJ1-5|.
TGTGCCAGCAGTGACTCAGGGGATAGTCAGCCCCAGCATTTT
CASSDSGDSQPQHF
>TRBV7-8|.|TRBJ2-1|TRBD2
TGTGCCAGCAGCTTGGGACTAGGTGCCTATGAGCAGTTCTTC
CASSLGLGAYEQFF
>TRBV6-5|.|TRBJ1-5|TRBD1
TGTGCCAGCAGGGTAGGGACAGGGGACTATCAGCCCCAGCATTTT
CASRVGTGDYQPQHF
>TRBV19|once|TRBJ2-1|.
TGTGCCAGTAGTATCAGACAGGCAAGCTCCTACAATGAGCAGTTCTTC
CASSIRQASSYNEQFF
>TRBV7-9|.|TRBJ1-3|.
TGTGCCAGCAGCTTAGTATCTGGCGGAAACACCATATATTTT
CASSLVSGGNTIYF
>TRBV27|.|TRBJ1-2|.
TGTGCCAGCAGTTTAAACGGGGGGGCAAGAGGCTACACCTTC
CASSLNGGARGYTF
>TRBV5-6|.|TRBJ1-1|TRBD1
TGTGCCAGCAGCACGGGACAGGTGGGCGCTGAAGCTTTCTTT
CASSTGQVGAEAFF
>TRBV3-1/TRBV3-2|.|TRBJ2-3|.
TGTGCCAGCAGCCCGACGGGACTTCTAGATACGCAGTATTTT
CASSPTGLLDTQYF
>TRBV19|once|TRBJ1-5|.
TGTGCCAGTAGTATAACTAAGGCAGCCGACAATCAGCCCCAGCATTTT
CASSITKAADNQPQHF
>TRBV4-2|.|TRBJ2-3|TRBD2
TGTGCCAGCAGCCAAGATGGGAGCGGGGATACCACAGATACGCAGTATTTT
CASSQDGSGDTTDTQYF
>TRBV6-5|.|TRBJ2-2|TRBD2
TGTGCCAGCAAGTGGACTAGCGGGGATACCGGGGAGCTGTTTTTT
CASKWTSGDTGELFF
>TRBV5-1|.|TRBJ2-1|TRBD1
TGCGCCAGCAGCCCGGATTTGGACAGGGACCTCAATGAGCAGTTCTTC
CASSPDLDRDLNEQFF
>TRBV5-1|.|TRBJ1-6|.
TGCGCCAGCAGCTTCGGGTTTGGGAATTCACCCCTCCACTTT
CASSFGFGNSPLHF
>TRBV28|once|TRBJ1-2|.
TGTGCCAGCAGCGACAGCAGCAACTATGGCTACACCTTC
CASSDSSNYGYTF
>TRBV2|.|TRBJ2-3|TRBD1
TGTGCCAGCAGTGAAAGGCAGGGGGCCACAGATACGCAGTATTTT
CASSERQGATDTQYF
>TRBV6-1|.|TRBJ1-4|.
TGTGCCAGCAGTGAAATGACAGTTAATGAAAAACTGTTTTTT
CASSEMTVNEKLFF